The rows below give T cell receptor beta chains drawn from one sample of a study of T-cell reconstitution after alpha-beta-depleted transplantation in children. TCRdb processed the PCR reads anew with MiXCR; each CDR3 protein has one entry. The repertoire consists of a few hundred thousand distinct CDR3 sequences, with about a tenth occurring once and the leading ten covering less than 2.5%. The sequencing here drew on PBMCs from the stem cell graft donor, taken from the stem cell graft. These receptors all come from a human donor who donated a stem cell graft to a child with acute lymphoblastic leukemia. CDR3s include the opening cysteine and the closing phenylalanine or tryptophan. A D gene is named only where the DNA matches it firmly. Size is omitted from some rows. Given values are once, few, many or a class for expanded clones.

clone_size v_call d_call cdr3_aa
many TRBV4-3 - CASSQDAVRPGELFF
- TRBV20-1 - CSARGPNEQYF
- TRBV12-3/TRBV12-4 - CASSLFANIQYF
- TRBV6-1 - CASSLGRSSYNEQFF
many TRBV7-6 - CASSLDTKNIQYF
- TRBV27 - CASSFGGGNGQPQHF
- TRBV12-3/TRBV12-4 TRBD2 CASSKTGTSGVYEQYF
few TRBV9 TRBD1 CASSVSRQGSSGANVLTF
- TRBV10-3 TRBD2 CAISETSGKGYEQYF
many TRBV6-5 TRBD1 CASSYSTGRSSYNSPLHF
- TRBV7-6 TRBD2 CASSLLAGGYNDQFF
- TRBV11-3 - CASSSGGAAGELFF
few TRBV5-1 TRBD2 CASSSTRGTSGSSEQYF
few TRBV12-3/TRBV12-4 TRBD1 CASSLKGQGPYEQYF
few TRBV2 - CASSEIRGGEKLFF
few TRBV7-2 TRBD1 CASSFHRDSLRDTQYF
- TRBV7-9 TRBD2 CASSILGRAERNEQFF
few TRBV7-7 TRBD1 CASSLSLDRAIDTQYF
- TRBV25-1 TRBD1 CASSEPSAGTGRGYTF
- TRBV14 TRBD2 CASSQGGGRGTYEQYF
- TRBV10-2 - CASSAGGYNQPQHF
few TRBV2 - CASSELARDEQFF
- TRBV6-1 TRBD2 CAIGTSGTHYNEQFF
many TRBV3-1 - CASSQPHTEQFF
many TRBV4-2 TRBD1 CASSPTDRRDTQYF
- TRBV29-1 TRBD2 CSARGLENTGELFF
- TRBV6-2/TRBV6-3 - CASSFRRTESLANTGELFF
- TRBV2 - CASSTGPHEKLFF
few TRBV5-1 TRBD2 CASSLSGRWDNEQFF
many TRBV28 - CASSLPTGSTTGELFF
few TRBV15 TRBD1 CATSRSGQGGQPQHF
many TRBV3-1 - CASSHSKIYNEQFF
- TRBV7-8 TRBD2 CASSPRTSLSYEQYF
few TRBV7-8 TRBD2 CASSFGGGMYNEQFF
- TRBV9 - CASSVQGEGNQPQHF
few TRBV5-1 - CASRWLGGQQETQYF
many TRBV12-3/TRBV12-4 TRBD1 CASSTGGGYGYTF
few TRBV15 - CATSRGGQKYEQYF
many TRBV29-1 - CSVLGMFGDTDTQYF
few TRBV7-6 TRBD2 CASSFRGGNREQFF
- TRBV6-2/TRBV6-3 - CASSSLVRGRLLNQPQHF
few TRBV29-1 TRBD2 CSALLWTSGYTGELFF
many TRBV4-1 TRBD2 CASRPPTSGSSYNEQFF
- TRBV11-2 - CASSSISGRWSSGANVLTF
few TRBV3-1 - CASSQDGGRNQPQHF
- TRBV29-1 TRBD2 CSVSGTSSYNEQFF
- TRBV4-1 TRBD1 CASKGQYGYTF
few TRBV2 TRBD2 CASSATSGSSYNEQFF
- TRBV4-1 TRBD2 CASSQAVGLAGADEQYF
- TRBV29-1 - CSVARDNSYEQYF
many TRBV24-1 - CATEKQGGYNEQFF
many TRBV3-1 - CASSQVVGPRETQYF
few TRBV3-1 TRBD2 CASSFRTSGATDTQYF
- TRBV15 - CATSGEGEGYNEQFF
few TRBV5-6 - CASSFGYTPQYF